The 22 T cell receptor beta chains below were found in one sample sequenced in a study of read filtering for tumor transcriptome and immune sequencing (dated by TCRdb to 2019 to 2021). The listed sequencing device is Illumina HiSeq 4000. TCR libraries were constructed from approximately 390 ng RNA using the Immunoverse kit, and molecular barcoded adaptors covering alpha/delta and beta/gamma chains were employed. The public reads were reanalyzed by TCRdb: fastp trimming at Q25, MiXCR alignment, in-frame beta chains only. CDR3 protein sequences are deduplicated, and each keeps its most common genes and DNA. This sample lists approximately 40,000 distinct CDR3 sequences; 14% were detected once. More than 15% of the sample rests with the top ten. The sequenced sample consisted of a population of CD138-negative cells sorted from bone marrow. The sample's cell subset or site, from its label and the paper: bone marrow mononuclear cells depleted of CD138+ plasma/myeloma cells by negative magnetic selection. All receptors come from a donor at least 40 years old with multiple myeloma.

This clonotype came up many times. This chain connects TRBV20-1 to TRBJ2-3; D unresolved. CDR3 length: 14 amino acids. CDR1 and CDR2 from the germline V gene are DFQATT and SNEGSKA (reference sequence). Trimming pared 2 bases from V and 1 base from J, leaving 10 bases between. CDR3 coding DNA: TGCAGTGCTAGAATGCAGCGAGGCACAGATACGCAGTATTTT. Its translation: CSARMQRGTDTQYF.

This clonotype was counted between two and nine times. The rearrangement uses TRBV6-5 and TRBJ1-5; TRBD1 might be the D (6 bases). V lost 4 bases and J 4 bases, leaving 14 bases between the germline ends. The germline CDR1 and CDR2 sequences are MNHEY and SVGAGI. The CDR3 spans 15 residues. DNA for the CDR3: TGTGCCAGCAGTTTGTTCCGGGACACTAATCAGCCCCAGCATTTT. This translates into CASSLFRDTNQPQHF.

This clonotype appeared many times. This sequence joins TRBV21-1 and TRBJ2-1; the table gives TRBD2 as D, unverified against the DNA. TRBV21-1 represents a pseudogene. The CDR3 runs 15 residues. The CDR3 sequence is CASSKAASLYNEQFF. The CDR3 DNA reads TGTGCCAGCAGCAAAGCCGCCTCCCTCTACAATGAGCAGTTCTTC.

This clonotype was recorded at least ten times. This chain uses TRBV20-1 with TRBJ1-1; D is unclear. Trimming removed 6 bases at V and 9 bases at J, with 17 bases between. From germline, CDR1 is DFQATT and CDR2 SNEGSKA (reference sequence). The CDR3 is made up of 12 amino acids. CDR3 protein: CSAGSWREKAFF. For the CDR3, the DNA is TGCAGTGCCGGGAGTTGGAGGGAAAAAGCTTTCTTT.

The chain uses TRBV20-1 and TRBJ2-1; 15 bases match TRBD2. J was trimmed by 12 bases and V by 0 bases; bases with no gene match: 12. Looked up from germline, CDR1 is DFQATT and CDR2 is SNEGSKA (reference sequence). The CDR3 length is 17 residues. The CDR3 here is CSARDVGTSGGKDGQFF. CDR3 sequence (DNA): TGCAGTGCTAGAGATGTAGGGACTAGCGGGGGGAAGGACGGGCAGTTCTTC.

This clonotype showed up just a few times. The chain has TRBV6-1 and TRBJ2-7, with D hard to call. CDR1 is MNHNS, CDR2 SASEGT, per germline. CDR3 size: 16 residues. V shed 2 bases and J shed 4 bases, with 18 bases lying between them. The CDR3 nucleotides read TGTGCCAGCAGTGAACCCAGCCAGCAGAATCCGTACGAGCAGTACTTC. Residues: CASSEPSQQNPYEQYF.

Worth noting for this clonotype: A junction end diverges from the germline sequence, so it may reflect a read error. The chain joins TRBV3-1 to TRBJ2-3, with 7 bases identical to TRBD1. The CDR3 has 15 residues. Looked up from germline, CDR1 is LGHDT and CDR2 is YNNKEL (reference sequence). CDR3 sequence: CASSQKGATTDTRYF. CDR3 nucleotides: TGTGCCAGCAGCCAAAAGGGGGCGACTACAGATACGCGGTATTTT.

As concerns this clonotype: A junction end diverges from the germline sequence, so it may reflect a read error. The chain links TRBV23-1 to TRBJ1-1, with D maybe TRBD1 (5 bases). TRBV23-1 is marked as an open reading frame, function uncertain. The length of the CDR3 is 14 residues. The CDR3: CACSQWADSSEASF. The CDR3 DNA reads as TGCGCCTGCAGTCAATGGGCTGACAGTTCTGAAGCTTCCTTT.

The rearrangement joins TRBV7-2 to TRBJ2-7; D is undetermined. The CDR3 runs 15 residues. Trimming pared 5 bases from V and 6 bases from J, leaving 20 bases between. Germline loops: CDR1 SGHTA, CDR2 FQGNSA. The CDR3 bases are TGTGCCAGCAGCACCGGTGCCGGTAGTGGTTCCGAGCAGTACTTC. Translating it yields CASSTGAGSGSEQYF.

This clonotype was observed many times. V and J are TRBV7-3 and TRBJ2-3; D remains unclear. Germline CDR1 SGHTA, CDR2 FQGTGA. Trimming shortened V by 1 base and J by 2 bases, and 7 bases separated the two germline ends. The CDR3 length is 14 residues. CDR3 DNA sequence: TGTGCCAGCAGCTTAAATCCCGCCACAGATACGCAGTATTTT. It encodes CASSLNPATDTQYF.

In its sample, this clonotype was seen many times. The genes are TRBV29-1 and TRBJ2-1; D call uncertain. From germline, CDR1 is SQVTM and CDR2 ANQGSEA. CDR3 size: 12 residues. Trimming shortened V by 0 bases and J by 15 bases, and 15 bases separated the two germline ends. CDR3 DNA: TGCAGCGTTGAAGATCCGGCCAATCCGAGGTTCTTC. Translating gives CSVEDPANPRFF.

Concerning this clonotype itself: An end of the junction does not agree with germline; a read error may underlie this. This chain uses TRBV7-9 with TRBJ2-2; D is undetermined. The CDR3 covers 12 residues. CDR1 SEHNR and CDR2 FQNEAQ come from the germline V gene (reference sequence). In DNA form, the CDR3 reads TGTGCCGGCAGCGTATACACCGGGGAGCTGTTTTTT. Protein product: CAGSVYTGELFF.

At least ten counts were recorded for this clonotype. V gene TRBV4-1 combines with J gene TRBJ1-2; D unclear. This CDR3 comprises 16 residues. CDR1 is MGHRA, CDR2 YSYEKL, per germline. V lost 4 bases and J lost 7, with 22 bases in between. This CDR3 reads CASSPLGKSVQAGYTF. The CDR3 coding sequence is TGCGCCAGCAGCCCCCTGGGGAAATCAGTCCAGGCTGGCTACACCTTC.

The sample holds one count of this clonotype. The chain combines TRBV6-5 with TRBJ1-2, with D unresolved. The germline V gene has CDR1 MNHEY and CDR2 SVGAGI. This CDR3 has 16 amino acids. Trimming removed 5 bases from V and 8 bases from J, with 24 bases in between. In DNA form, the CDR3 reads TGTGCCAGCAGTGATTACGGGTCCCGTTTAGGCTACGGCTACACCTTC. Translated, it gives CASSDYGSRLGYGYTF.

The table lists this clonotype with many counts. The chain combines TRBV6-1 with TRBJ2-2; possible D gene TRBD2, 6 bases. Germline CDR1 is MNHNS and CDR2 is SASEGT. CDR3 length: 16 amino acids. V was clipped by 2 bases and J by 4 bases, with 14 bases between them. The CDR3 region is CASSEIPGLGTGELFF. The CDR3 DNA follows: TGTGCCAGCAGTGAAATCCCGGGACTCGGCACCGGGGAGCTGTTTTTT.

This clonotype was seen at least ten times. The V call is TRBV6-1, the J call TRBJ1-5; 7 nucleotides match TRBD1. The germline V gene encodes CDR1 MNHNS and CDR2 SASEGT. J gave up 3 bases and V 2 bases, and 4 bases lay outside the gene matches. This CDR3 is built from 15 residues. The CDR3 DNA sequence: TGTGCCAGCAGTGAAACAGGGGTTTACAATCAGCCCCAGCATTTT. It yields the protein CASSETGVYNQPQHF.

This clonotype was observed many times. The rearrangement uses TRBV30 and TRBJ2-2; possible D gene TRBD2, 6 bases. The CDR3 sequence is 14 residues long. Trimming took off 8 bases at V and 0 bases at J, with 13 bases between the two ends. Germline CDR1 and CDR2: GTSNPN and SVGIG (reference sequence). The CDR3 nucleotides read TGTGCCAGCCCCGGGACTTCGAACACCGGGGAGCTGTTTTTT. Encoded protein: CASPGTSNTGELFF. Full variable domain (rest looked up from reference TRBV30 and TRBJ2-2): SQTIHQWPATLVQPVGSPLSLECTVEGTSNPNLYWYRQAAGRGLQLLFYSVGIGQISSEVPQNLSASRPQDRQFILSSKKLLLSDSGFYLCASPGTSNTGELFFGEGSRLTVL.

By share of the sample, this clonotype is medium-sized. The V call is TRBV7-3, the J call TRBJ2-1; TRBD2 is a possible D gene (6 bases). Trimming removed 4 bases at V and 5 bases at J, with 12 bases between. Germline values: CDR1 SGHTA, CDR2 FQGTGA. This CDR3 contains 14 residues. The CDR3 reads CASSSMGGNNEQFF. CDR3 nucleotides: TGTGCCAGCAGCTCGATGGGAGGAAACAATGAGCAGTTCTTC. The full variable domain, completed using reference TRBV7-3 and TRBJ2-1, is GAGVSQTPSNKVTEKGKYVELRCDPISGHTALYWYRQSLGQGPEFLIYFQGTGAADDSGLPNDRFFAVRPEGSVSTLKIQRTERGDSAVYLCASSSMGGNNEQFFGPGTRLTVL.

This clonotype was counted ten times or more. V usage is TRBV4-3 and J usage is TRBJ1-1, with TRBD1 identical over 7 bases. Germline V gives CDR1 LGHNA, CDR2 YSLEER. Trimming took 4 bases from V and 4 from J; bases not matched to a gene: 12. The CDR3 sequence is 16 residues long. The CDR3 here is CASSPGGTAFGTEAFF. CDR3 DNA sequence: TGCGCCAGCAGCCCCGGTGGGACAGCCTTCGGCACTGAAGCTTTCTTT.

This clonotype has at least ten counts. CDR3 DNA: TGTGCCAGCAGCCAAGAGAAAGCAGGGGCGAACACTGAAGCTTTCTTT. Protein: CASSQEKAGANTEAFF. V is TRBV14 and J is TRBJ1-1; the D gene is possibly TRBD1 (6 bases). The CDR3 is made up of 16 amino acids. The ends were cut back, 0 bases at V and 1 base at J, with 12 bases in the middle. CDR1 is SGHDN, CDR2 FVKESK, per germline.

Concerning this clonotype itself: This likely traces to a read error, being one base from a far larger clone. V usage is TRBV6-5 and J usage is TRBJ1-1; D might be TRBD1 (5 bases). Trimming removed 10 bases at V and 6 bases at J, with 12 bases between. CDR3 length: 11 amino acids. In germline, CDR1 is MNHEY, CDR2 SVGAGI. CDR3 nucleotides: TGTGCCATTTATCAGGGCCCTGAAGCTTTCTTT. As protein: CAIYQGPEAFF.

This clonotype came up many times. CDR3 in DNA: TGTGCCAGCAGCTTAGCAGCAGGGACCCGATCTGAAGCTTTCTTT. Encoded protein: CASSLAAGTRSEAFF. The chain links TRBV7-8 to TRBJ1-1; a possible D gene is TRBD1 (5 bases). The germline gives CDR1 SGHVS, CDR2 FQNEAQ. The V gene lost 0 bases and the J gene lost 6 bases, with 14 bases spanning the gap. The CDR3 sequence is 15 residues long.